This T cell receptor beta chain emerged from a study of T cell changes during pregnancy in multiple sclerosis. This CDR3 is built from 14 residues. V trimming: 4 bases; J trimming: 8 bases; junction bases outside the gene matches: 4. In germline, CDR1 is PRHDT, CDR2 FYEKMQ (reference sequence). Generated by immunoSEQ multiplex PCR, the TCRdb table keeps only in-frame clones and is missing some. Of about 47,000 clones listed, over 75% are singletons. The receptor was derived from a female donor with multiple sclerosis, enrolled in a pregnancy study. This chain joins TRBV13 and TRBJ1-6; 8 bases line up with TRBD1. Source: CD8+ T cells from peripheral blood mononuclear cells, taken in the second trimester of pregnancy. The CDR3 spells CASSSSTGDSPLHF. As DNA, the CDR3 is TGTGCCAGCAGCTCTTCGACAGGGGATTCACCCCTCCACTTT.